This TCR beta chain appears in the sequencing data of a study of tumor-infiltrating lymphocytes in primary liver carcinoma. General study findings and limits: A small share of top clones, only about 7-24%, was found in all five tumor regions.

Without any cell sorting, about 18-31 mg of bulk tissue yielded co-extracted RNA and DNA. Patients underwent surgical resection for primary liver carcinoma. Samples were taken from five separate regions of every tumor. There were over 80% viable tumor cells in every single sample of tumor. Notes on this clonotype: As yet, its antigen is unknown. The germline gene is not matched at one end of the junction; a read error may be the cause.

With approximately 500 ng total RNA as template and a constant-region primer, TCR beta cDNA was made. It was through three nested multiplex PCR rounds of slightly modified ARM-PCR that TCR beta libraries arose. In the first two PCR rounds, TRBV1-TRBV30 forward primers were paired with a C-beta reverse primer, and each round lasted nine to ten cycles. One entry per CDR3 protein, called by TCRdb with MiXCR from the multiplex PCR reads. Of roughly 100,000 distinct CDR3 sequences listed, roughly 80% are singletons. CDR1 and CDR2 from the germline V gene are LGHNA and YNFKEQ. This CDR3 is built from 15 residues.

The chain carries TRBV4-2 and TRBJ2-6; D call uncertain. The specimen sequenced was liver tumor tissue from sampling region 3. Documented subset: tumor region T3, left-lateral pole. The receptor was isolated from a man aged 35 to 55 with primary liver carcinoma and hepatitis B virus infection. The CDR3 loop is CASSRQRSGANVLTF. In nucleotides, the CDR3 is TGTGCAAGCAGCCGTCAGAGGTCCGGGGCCAACGTCCTGACTTTC.